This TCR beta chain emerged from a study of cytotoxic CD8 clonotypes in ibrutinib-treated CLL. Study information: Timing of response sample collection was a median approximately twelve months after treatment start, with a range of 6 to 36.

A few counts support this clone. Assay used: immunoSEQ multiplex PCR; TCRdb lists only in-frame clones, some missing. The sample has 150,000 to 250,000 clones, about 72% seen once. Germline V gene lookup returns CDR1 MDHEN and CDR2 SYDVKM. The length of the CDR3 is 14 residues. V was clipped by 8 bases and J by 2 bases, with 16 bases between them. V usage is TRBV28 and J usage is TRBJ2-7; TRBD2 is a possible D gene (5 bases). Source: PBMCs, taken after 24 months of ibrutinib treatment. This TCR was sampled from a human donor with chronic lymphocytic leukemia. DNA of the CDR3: TGTGCCAGCGGGATTTGGGCGGGTGCCTACGAGCAGTACTTC. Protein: CASGIWAGAYEQYF.